The 9 T cell receptor beta chains below all came from one sample that was sequenced in a study of CD8 T cells in Susac syndrome. The authors reverse transcribed about 0.5 to 1 ug RNA with random hexamers. TCRdb called the immunoSEQ multiplex PCR reads again in MiXCR, with one record for every CDR3 protein. The sample contains around 130,000 distinct CDR3 sequences, about 93% of which appear only once. Sequences were obtained from CD8+ T cells from PBMCs. The receptors come from a human donor with multiple sclerosis.

The CDR3 nucleotides read TGTGCCAGCAGTTACTCGGGAGGCACAGATACGCAGTATTTT. The encoded protein is CASSYSGGTDTQYF. This chain connects TRBV6-5 to TRBJ2-3; perhaps TRBD2 as D (5 bases). This CDR3 comprises 14 residues. CDR1 and CDR2 from the germline V gene are MNHEY and SVGAGI. V was clipped by 0 bases and J by 1 base, with 5 bases between them.

The chain combines TRBV10-3 with TRBJ1-1; D unresolved. Trimming shortened V by 7 bases and J by 2 bases, and 14 bases separated the two germline ends. The CDR3 is 14 residues long. Germline-derived CDR1 and CDR2 are ENHRY and SYGVKD. Here the CDR3 DNA reads TGTGCCATCAACGACGAAGAGCTCAACACTGAAGCTTTCTTT. Translated, it gives CAINDEELNTEAFF.

This chain joins TRBV20-1 and TRBJ1-1; D remains unclear. V shed 5 bases and J shed 5 bases, with 12 bases lying between them. The CDR3 extends over 12 amino acids. Germline values: CDR1 DFQATT, CDR2 SNEGSKA (reference sequence). The CDR3 loop reads CSAPDGRTEAFF. Written as DNA, the CDR3 is TGCAGTGCTCCTGATGGTCGGACTGAAGCTTTCTTT.

The J gene is TRBJ1-5, the V gene TRBV20-1; 9 bases align to TRBD1. This CDR3 spans 15 amino acids. V trimming: 4 bases; J trimming: 6 bases; junction bases outside the gene matches: 10. Germline V CDR1 and CDR2: DFQATT, SNEGSKA (reference sequence). This chain's CDR3 is CSATSSTGGSQPQHF. CDR3 coding DNA: TGCAGTGCTACCTCCTCGACAGGGGGATCTCAGCCCCAGCATTTT.

The chain links TRBV2 to TRBJ1-5, with D unclear. The CDR3 consists of 18 residues. The V gene's germline CDR1 is SNHLY and CDR2 FYNNEI. The germline V and J ends were trimmed by 3 bases and 2 bases, with 20 bases remaining between them. This chain's CDR3 is CASSDNFGEGTGNQPQHF. The CDR3 DNA reads TGTGCCAGCAGTGACAATTTCGGAGAAGGTACTGGCAATCAGCCCCAGCATTTT.

The chain links TRBV20-1 to TRBJ2-2; no firm D call. Germline V gene lookup returns CDR1 DFQATT and CDR2 SNEGSKA (reference sequence). Trimming removed 4 bases from V and 6 bases from J, with 6 bases in between. The CDR3 is 11 amino acids. The CDR3 DNA sequence: TGCAGTGCTACTCTCGCCGGGGAGCTGTTTTTT. Protein: CSATLAGELFF.

In this sample, this clonotype turned up once. The V call is TRBV27, the J call TRBJ1-5, with 8 bases identical to TRBD1. The CDR3 spans 16 residues. Germline CDR1 is MNHEY and CDR2 is SMNVEV (reference sequence). J lost 4 bases, V lost 7 bases, and 12 bases had no gene match. CDR3 bases: TGTGCCAGCACCAAACAGGGGGTCCCCTATAATCAGCCCCAGCATTTT. Its translation: CASTKQGVPYNQPQHF.

The chain links TRBV2 to TRBJ2-2; D might be TRBD1 (5 bases). Germline CDR1 is SNHLY and CDR2 is FYNNEI. Trimming stripped 8 bases from V and 5 bases from J, with 15 bases between. CDR3 length: 14 residues. The DNA of the CDR3 is TGTGCCAGCGTCTTCAGGGTAGAGACCGGGGAGCTGTTTTTT. This encodes CASVFRVETGELFF.

This sequence joins TRBV21-1 and TRBJ1-2; no check of the table's D call, TRBD1, against the DNA was made. TRBV21-1 is given as a pseudogene. The length of the CDR3 is 15 residues. CDR3 sequence: CAKPLWGGSNYGYTF. In nucleotides, the CDR3 is TGTGCCAAACCACTCTGGGGCGGTTCTAACTATGGCTACACCTTC.